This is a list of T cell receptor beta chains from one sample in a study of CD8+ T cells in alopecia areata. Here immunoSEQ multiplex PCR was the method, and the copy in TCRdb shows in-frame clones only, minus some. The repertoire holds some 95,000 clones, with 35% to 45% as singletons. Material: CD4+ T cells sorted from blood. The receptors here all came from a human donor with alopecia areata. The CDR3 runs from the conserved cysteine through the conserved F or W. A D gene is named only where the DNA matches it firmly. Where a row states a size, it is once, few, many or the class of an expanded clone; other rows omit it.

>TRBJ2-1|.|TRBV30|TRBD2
TGTGCCTGGAGTGTAGCGGGGGGCTACAATGAGCAGTTCTTC
CAWSVAGGYNEQFF
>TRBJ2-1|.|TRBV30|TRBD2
TGTGCCTGGAGTCCCGAGCGGGAGTACGAGCAGTTCTTC
CAWSPEREYEQFF
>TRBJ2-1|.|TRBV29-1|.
TGCAGCGCCCGACCCCCCGCCTACAATGAGCAGTTCTTC
CSARPPAYNEQFF
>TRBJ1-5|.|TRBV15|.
TGTGCCACCAGCAGCGGAGGGGATCAGCCCCAGCATTTT
CATSSGGDQPQHF
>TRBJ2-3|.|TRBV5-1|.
TGCGCCAGCAGCTTTAGTAGGACCAGGGATACGCAGTATTTT
CASSFSRTRDTQYF
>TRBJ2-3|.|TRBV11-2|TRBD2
TGTGCCAGCAGCTTAAGGGTAGCGGGGCCGCAGTATTTT
CASSLRVAGPQYF
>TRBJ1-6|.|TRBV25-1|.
TGTGCCAGCAGTGTTGGTTGGAATTCACCCCTCCACTTT
CASSVGWNSPLHF
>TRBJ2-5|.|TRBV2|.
TGTGCCAGCGCTTTTCGCGGGCTTCAAGAGACCCAGTACTTC
CASAFRGLQETQYF
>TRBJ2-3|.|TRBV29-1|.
TGCAGCGTTGCACAGGTTCTCACCGCGGATACGCAGTATTTT
CSVAQVLTADTQYF
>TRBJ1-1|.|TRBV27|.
TGTGCCAGCAGTTTAGAACAGCACACTGAAGCTTTCTTT
CASSLEQHTEAFF
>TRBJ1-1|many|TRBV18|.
TGTGCCAGCTCACCACCCGTCAGCCTCACTGAAGCTTTCTTT
CASSPPVSLTEAFF
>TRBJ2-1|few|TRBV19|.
TGTGCCAGTAGTATCACAGGTTACAATGAGCAGTTCTTC
CASSITGYNEQFF
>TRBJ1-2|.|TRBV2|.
TGTGCCAGCTGGGGTCAATGGGGCTACACCTTC
CASWGQWGYTF
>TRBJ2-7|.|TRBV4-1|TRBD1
TGCGCCAGCAGCCGGTTCCCGGGACAGGGGTACTACGAGCAGTACTTC
CASSRFPGQGYYEQYF
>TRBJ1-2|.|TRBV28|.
TGTGCCAGCAGTTTTAGTCAGTATGGCTACACCTTC
CASSFSQYGYTF
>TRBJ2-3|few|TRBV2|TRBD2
TGTGCCAGCAGTGAAAGAGCGGGGGGCCTCACAGATACGCAGTATTTT
CASSERAGGLTDTQYF
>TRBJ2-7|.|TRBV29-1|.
TGCAGCGTTGACACAGGGTACGAGCAGTACTTC
CSVDTGYEQYF
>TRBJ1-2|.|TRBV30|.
TGTGCCTGGAGTCCTCGCGATGGCTACACCTTC
CAWSPRDGYTF
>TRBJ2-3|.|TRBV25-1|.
TGTGCCAGTCCGACTTTTCTTACCGCTAGCACAGATACGCAGTATTTT
CASPTFLTASTDTQYF
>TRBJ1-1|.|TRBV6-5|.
TGTGCCAGCAGTTACTCTCGGGAGGCGAACACTGAAGCTTTCTTT
CASSYSREANTEAFF
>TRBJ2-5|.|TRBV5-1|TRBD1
TGCGCCAGCAGACCGACAGGGGGCAGCGAGACCCAGTACTTC
CASRPTGGSETQYF
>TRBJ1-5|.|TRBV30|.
TGTGCCTGGAGCCTGATGAGGGGCAATCAGCCCCAGCATTTT
CAWSLMRGNQPQHF
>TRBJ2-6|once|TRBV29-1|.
TGCAGCGTTGGGGGTGATTCTGGGGCCAACGTCCTGACTTTC
CSVGGDSGANVLTF
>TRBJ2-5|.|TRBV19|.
TGTGCCAGTAATAACCCGGGGGAAGCGGGAGAGACCCAGTACTTC
CASNNPGEAGETQYF
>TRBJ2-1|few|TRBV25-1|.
TGTGCCAGCAGTGGCTACAATGAGCAGTTCTTC
CASSGYNEQFF
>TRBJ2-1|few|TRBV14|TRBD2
TGTGCCAGCAGCAGGGATGGAGGACTAGCCTCCTACAATGAGCAGTTCTTC
CASSRDGGLASYNEQFF
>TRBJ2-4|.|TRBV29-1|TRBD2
TGCAGCGTTGAGGGGAGGGGAATTCAGTACTTC
CSVEGRGIQYF
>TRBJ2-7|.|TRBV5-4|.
TGTGCCAGCAGCTTGACTAGGACAGTATCCGAGCAGTACTTC
CASSLTRTVSEQYF
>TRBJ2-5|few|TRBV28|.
TGTGCCAGCAGCCGGAGAGAGACCCAGTACTTC
CASSRRETQYF
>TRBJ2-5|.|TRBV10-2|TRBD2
TGCGCCAGCAGTGTGGCTAGCGGGACTTGGGAGACCCAGTACTTC
CASSVASGTWETQYF
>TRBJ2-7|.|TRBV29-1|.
TGCAGCGTTGTCGGGGTGGGTGAGCAGTACTTC
CSVVGVGEQYF
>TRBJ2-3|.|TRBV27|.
TGTGCCAGCAGAAGGGACCAAACCCTTCCTGGAGATACGCAGTATTTT
CASRRDQTLPGDTQYF
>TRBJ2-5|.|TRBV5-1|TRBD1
TGCGCCAGCAGCCAAGACAGGGCGATACAAGAGACCCAGTACTTC
CASSQDRAIQETQYF
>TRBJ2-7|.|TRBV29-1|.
TGCAGCGTCGCCCCTGCAGGCCAGGTCGAGCAGTACTTC
CSVAPAGQVEQYF
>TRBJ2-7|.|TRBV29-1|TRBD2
TGCAGCGTCCAAGCACCCAGCGGGAAAGAGTCCTACGAGCAGTACTTC
CSVQAPSGKESYEQYF
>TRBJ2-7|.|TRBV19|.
TGTGCCAGTAGCCAAGACAGGATCTCCTACGAGCAGTACTTC
CASSQDRISYEQYF
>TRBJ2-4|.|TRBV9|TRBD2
TGTGCCAGCAGCGTAGGTTCTAGCGGAAACATTCAGTACTTC
CASSVGSSGNIQYF
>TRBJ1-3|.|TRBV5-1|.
TGCGCCAGCAGCTTGGGACAGGCGAGCTCTGGAAACACCATATATTTT
CASSLGQASSGNTIYF
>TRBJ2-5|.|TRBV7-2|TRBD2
TGTGCCAGCAGCTTAGGGCTAGCGGGAGGCCGAGAGACCCAGTACTTC
CASSLGLAGGRETQYF
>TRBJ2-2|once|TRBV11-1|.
TGTGCCAGCAGCTTACGCGGTACCGGGGAGCTGTTTTTT
CASSLRGTGELFF
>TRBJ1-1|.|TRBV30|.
TGTGCCTGGAGCCGTGATGGAGCTTTCTTT
CAWSRDGAFF
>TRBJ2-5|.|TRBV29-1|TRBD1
TGCAGCGTGAGGACAGGGGCCGGGGAGACCCAGTACTTC
CSVRTGAGETQYF
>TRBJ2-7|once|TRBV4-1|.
TGCGCCAGCAGCCAAGACAGCCGTTGGTCCTACGAGCAGTACTTC
CASSQDSRWSYEQYF
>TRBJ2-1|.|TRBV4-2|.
TGTGCCAGCAGCCAAGCTAGGGTTGAGCAGTTCTTC
CASSQARVEQFF
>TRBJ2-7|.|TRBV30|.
TGTGCCTGGAGGACGGGACCCTACGAGCAGTACTTC
CAWRTGPYEQYF
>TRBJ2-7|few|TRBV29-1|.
TGCAGCGTCCAGGGTTTGGTCTACGAGCAGTACTTC
CSVQGLVYEQYF
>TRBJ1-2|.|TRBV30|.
TGTGCCTGGAGTGTTGGGGCGCGGCATGGCTACACCTTC
CAWSVGARHGYTF
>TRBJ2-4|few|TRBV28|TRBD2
TGTGCCAGCAGTCCTGCGGGGGGTATGGCCAAAAACATTCAGTACTTC
CASSPAGGMAKNIQYF
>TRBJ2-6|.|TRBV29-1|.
TGCAGCGTTGAGGAAGGGCGTGGGGCCAACGTCCTGACTTTC
CSVEEGRGANVLTF
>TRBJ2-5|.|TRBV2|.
TGTGCCAGTACGACGGACTATCAAGAGACCCAGTACTTC
CASTTDYQETQYF
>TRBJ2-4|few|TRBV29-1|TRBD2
TGCAGCGTTGAAACGCCTAGCGGGACCCTAGCCAAAAACATTCAGTACTTC
CSVETPSGTLAKNIQYF
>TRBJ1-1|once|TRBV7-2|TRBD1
TGTGCCAGCAGCTTGGTTGGGACAGGGATGAACACTGAAGCTTTCTTT
CASSLVGTGMNTEAFF
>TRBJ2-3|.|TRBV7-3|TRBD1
TGTGCCAGCAGCAGACAGGGGGCAGATACGCAGTATTTT
CASSRQGADTQYF
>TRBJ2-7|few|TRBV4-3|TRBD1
TGCGCCAGCAGCCAAGAAGAGGACAGGGGCTACGAGCAGTACTTC
CASSQEEDRGYEQYF
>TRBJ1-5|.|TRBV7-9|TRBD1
TGTGCCAGCAGTTTGGACAGGGGTAATCAGCCCCAGCATTTT
CASSLDRGNQPQHF